This T cell receptor (beta chain) derives from a study of beta chain features in type 1 diabetes. The wider study: Age and gender were similar between patients and healthy donors, as were cell yields.

As to this clone: Its target is unknown.

Expressed TCRB transcripts were sequenced because the entire RNA isolate underwent reverse transcription. Assay used: immunoSEQ multiplex PCR; TCRdb lists only in-frame clones, some missing. The profile covers under 900,000 clones, with roughly 15% appearing a single time and 0.02% to 0.025% taken by the ten largest. Findings and limits, study-wide: PCR might favor shorter templates, but any such skew would affect patients and controls equally. At VDJ recombination sites, type 1 diabetes patients had fewer insertions and more deleted nucleotides.

Germline V gene sequence: CDR1 MGHRA, CDR2 YSYEKL. V lost 4 bases and J 5 bases, leaving 11 bases between the germline ends. This CDR3 has 13 amino acids. This chain links TRBV4-1 with TRBJ2-5; D is possibly TRBD2 (6 bases). The sequencing input was naive CD4+ T cells from blood. This TCR came from a woman between 18 and 29 years old in good health. The DNA for the CDR3 is TGCGCCAGCAGCCGTCTAGCGACGGAGACCCAGTACTTC. The encoded protein is CASSRLATETQYF.